This is a list of T cell receptor beta chains from one sample in a study of blood T cell repertoires in COVID-19. The repertoire was sequenced with immunoSEQ multiplex PCR; TCRdb's copy has only in-frame clones and lacks some. The table shows under 150,000 clones, with around 85% occurring only once. Sequences were obtained from peripheral blood. These receptors came from a human donor in a cohort sampled during active COVID-19. CDR3s include the opening cysteine and the closing phenylalanine or tryptophan. D genes are given only for firm matches. Size is stated for part of the rows, as once, few or many counts, or as a class when the clone is expanded.

D gene: -; V gene: TRBV7-2; clone size: -; J gene: TRBJ1-4; CDR3 protein: CASSLEQGREKLFF; CDR3 DNA: TGTGCCAGCAGCTTAGAACAGGGCAGGGAAAAACTGTTTTTT
D gene: -; V gene: TRBV27; clone size: -; J gene: TRBJ2-2; CDR3 protein: CASSYTGMEAGELFF; CDR3 DNA: TGTGCCAGCAGTTACACAGGGATGGAGGCCGGGGAGCTGTTTTTT
D gene: -; V gene: TRBV30; clone size: -; J gene: TRBJ1-3; CDR3 protein: CAWSVPSGVGSGNTIYF; CDR3 DNA: TGTGCCTGGAGTGTACCATCAGGCGTAGGTTCTGGAAACACCATATATTTT
D gene: -; V gene: TRBV29-1; clone size: once; J gene: TRBJ2-5; CDR3 protein: CSVGQSLSETQYF; CDR3 DNA: TGCAGCGTGGGGCAGTCACTCTCAGAGACCCAGTACTTC
D gene: -; V gene: TRBV7-9; clone size: -; J gene: TRBJ1-1; CDR3 protein: CASTIGTEAFF; CDR3 DNA: TGTGCCAGTACTATAGGCACTGAAGCTTTCTTT
D gene: -; V gene: TRBV18; clone size: -; J gene: TRBJ1-2; CDR3 protein: CASSATRDPTGYGYTF; CDR3 DNA: TGTGCCAGCTCAGCGACTAGGGACCCAACCGGCTATGGCTACACCTTC
D gene: -; V gene: TRBV16; clone size: -; J gene: TRBJ1-1; CDR3 protein: CASSHEDLGGTEAFF; CDR3 DNA: TGTGCCAGCAGCCATGAGGATCTGGGGGGCACTGAAGCTTTCTTT
D gene: TRBD2; V gene: TRBV5-1; clone size: -; J gene: TRBJ2-1; CDR3 protein: CASSWDRAGVGNEQFF; CDR3 DNA: TGCGCCAGCAGCTGGGACCGCGCGGGAGTGGGGAATGAGCAGTTCTTC
D gene: TRBD1; V gene: TRBV7-2; clone size: -; J gene: TRBJ1-2; CDR3 protein: CASGPTGIIVDPYGYTF; CDR3 DNA: TGTGCCAGCGGGCCGACAGGGATCATCGTGGACCCCTATGGCTACACCTTC
D gene: TRBD2; V gene: TRBV9; clone size: -; J gene: TRBJ2-1; CDR3 protein: CASSVTGTSRDEQFF; CDR3 DNA: TGTGCCAGCAGCGTGACCGGGACTAGCAGGGATGAGCAGTTCTTC
D gene: -; V gene: TRBV6-5; clone size: -; J gene: TRBJ1-1; CDR3 protein: CASTVQGYTEAFF; CDR3 DNA: TGTGCCAGCACGGTTCAGGGGTACACTGAAGCTTTCTTT
D gene: TRBD1; V gene: TRBV5-8; clone size: -; J gene: TRBJ1-5; CDR3 protein: CASSTGQSVNQPQHF; CDR3 DNA: TGTGCCAGCAGCACGGGACAGAGCGTCAATCAGCCCCAGCATTTT
D gene: -; V gene: TRBV6-2/TRBV6-3; clone size: -; J gene: TRBJ1-5; CDR3 protein: CASSYSTGSNQPQHF; CDR3 DNA: TGTGCCAGCAGTTACTCGACAGGATCCAATCAGCCCCAGCATTTT
D gene: TRBD2; V gene: TRBV2; clone size: -; J gene: TRBJ2-1; CDR3 protein: CASSEAGLAVNEQFF; CDR3 DNA: TGTGCCAGCAGCGAAGCAGGACTAGCGGTCAATGAGCAGTTCTTC
D gene: -; V gene: TRBV7-3; clone size: -; J gene: TRBJ2-3; CDR3 protein: CASSDNPLRTDTQYF; CDR3 DNA: TGTGCCAGCAGCGACAACCCCTTACGGACAGATACGCAGTATTTT
D gene: -; V gene: TRBV10-3; clone size: many; J gene: TRBJ1-5; CDR3 protein: CAIIKPETVIGNQPQHF; CDR3 DNA: TGTGCCATCATTAAACCGGAGACAGTTATCGGCAATCAGCCCCAGCATTTT
D gene: TRBD1; V gene: TRBV5-4; clone size: -; J gene: TRBJ2-1; CDR3 protein: CASSLLGTGLGEQFF; CDR3 DNA: TGTGCCAGCAGCTTGCTGGGGACAGGCCTAGGTGAGCAGTTCTTC
D gene: -; V gene: TRBV4-3; clone size: -; J gene: TRBJ2-5; CDR3 protein: CASSQGTLGTQYF; CDR3 DNA: TGCGCCAGCAGCCAGGGGACACTCGGGACCCAGTACTTC
D gene: -; V gene: TRBV5-1; clone size: -; J gene: TRBJ2-5; CDR3 protein: CASTRGQETQYF; CDR3 DNA: TGCGCCAGCACGCGGGGCCAAGAGACCCAGTACTTC
D gene: TRBD2; V gene: TRBV5-1; clone size: -; J gene: TRBJ2-3; CDR3 protein: CASSSMGREVRNTQYF; CDR3 DNA: TGCGCCAGCAGCTCAATGGGGCGGGAGGTTCGCAATACGCAGTATTTT
D gene: -; V gene: TRBV5-6; clone size: -; J gene: TRBJ2-4; CDR3 protein: CASSRRPGVGAAKNIQYF; CDR3 DNA: TGTGCCAGCAGTCGACGTCCAGGGGTCGGGGCGGCCAAAAACATTCAGTACTTC
D gene: -; V gene: TRBV5-1; clone size: -; J gene: TRBJ1-1; CDR3 protein: CASSLARNTEAFF; CDR3 DNA: TGCGCCAGCAGCTTGGCCAGGAACACTGAAGCTTTCTTT